This TCR beta chain is from a study of blood T cell repertoires in COVID-19. Study-wide context: T cells, B-cell-depleted T cells, or PBMCs supplied cDNA or gDNA.

Assay used: immunoSEQ multiplex PCR; TCRdb lists only in-frame clones, some missing. This repertoire shows approximately 160,000 clones, 80% to 85% found once; its top ten account for roughly 2.9%. V lost 2 bases to trimming and J lost 5 bases; unmatched junction nucleotides: 4. Germline loops: CDR1 KGHDR, CDR2 SFDVKD. The length of the CDR3 is 16 residues. V usage is TRBV24-1 and J usage is TRBJ2-2; TRBD1 aligns across 10 bases. This TCR was sampled from a woman aged 55-69 years with acute or convalescent COVID-19. The material sequenced was peripheral blood. The CDR3 sequence is CATSDSGQGKTGELFF. In nucleotides, the CDR3 is TGTGCCACCAGTGATTCGGGACAGGGGAAGACCGGGGAGCTGTTTTTT.